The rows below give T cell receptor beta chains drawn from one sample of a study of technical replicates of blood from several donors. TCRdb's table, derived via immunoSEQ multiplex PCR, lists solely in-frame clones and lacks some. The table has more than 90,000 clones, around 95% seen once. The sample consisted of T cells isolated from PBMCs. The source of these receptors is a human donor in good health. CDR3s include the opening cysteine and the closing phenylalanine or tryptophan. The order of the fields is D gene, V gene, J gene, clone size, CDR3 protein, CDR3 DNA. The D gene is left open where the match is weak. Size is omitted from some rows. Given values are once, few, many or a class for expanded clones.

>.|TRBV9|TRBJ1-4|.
CASSGDGATNEKLFF
TGTGCCAGCAGTGGAGACGGTGCAACTAATGAAAAACTGTTTTTT
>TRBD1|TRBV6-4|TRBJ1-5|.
CASSEPTGDLINQPQHF
TGTGCCAGCAGTGAACCAACAGGGGATCTTATCAATCAGCCCCAGCATTTT
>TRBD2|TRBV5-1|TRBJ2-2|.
CASSLLAGADTGELFF
TGCGCCAGCAGCTTGTTAGCGGGGGCCGACACCGGGGAGCTGTTTTTT
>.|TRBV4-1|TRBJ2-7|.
CASSRLLQTGVNYEQYF
TGCGCCAGCAGCCGCCTCTTACAAACCGGGGTAAACTACGAGCAGTACTTC
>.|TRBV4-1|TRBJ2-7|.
CASSLRQVVDPRTQPYYEQYF
TGCGCCAGCAGCCTAAGGCAGGTTGTTGACCCAAGAACACAACCTTACTACGAGCAGTACTTC
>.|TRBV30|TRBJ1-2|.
CAWRGGALRTGLYGYTF
TGTGCCTGGAGAGGGGGAGCTCTTAGGACGGGCCTGTATGGCTACACCTTC
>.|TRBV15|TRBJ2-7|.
CATSSILQRGLGEQYF
TGTGCCACCAGCAGTATCTTACAGAGGGGGTTAGGAGAGCAGTACTTC
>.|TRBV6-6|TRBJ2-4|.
CASGYGGAKNIQYF
TGTGCCAGCGGTTACGGGGGCGCCAAAAACATTCAGTACTTC
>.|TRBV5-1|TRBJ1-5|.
CASSAGDSNQPQHF
TGCGCCAGCAGCGCGGGAGATAGCAATCAGCCCCAGCATTTT
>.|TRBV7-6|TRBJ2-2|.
CASSLGGRDTGELFF
TGTGCCAGCAGCTTAGGGGGGCGGGACACCGGGGAGCTGTTTTTT
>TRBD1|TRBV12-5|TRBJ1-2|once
CASGLFIGTGPFYGYTF
TGTGCTAGTGGTTTGTTCATCGGGACAGGTCCCTTCTATGGCTACACCTTC
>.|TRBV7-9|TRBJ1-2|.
CASSLVLANYGYTF
TGTGCCAGCAGCTTAGTCTTAGCTAACTATGGCTACACCTTC
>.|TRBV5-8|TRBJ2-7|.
CASRTPIYEQYF
TGTGCCAGCCGGACACCGATCTACGAGCAGTACTTC
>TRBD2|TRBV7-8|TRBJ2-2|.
CASSFSGRGPGELFF
TGTGCCAGCAGCTTTAGCGGGAGAGGGCCCGGGGAGCTGTTTTTT
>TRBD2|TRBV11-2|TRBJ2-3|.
CASSPGTSGSTDTQYF
TGTGCCAGCAGCCCCGGGACTAGCGGGAGCACAGATACGCAGTATTTT
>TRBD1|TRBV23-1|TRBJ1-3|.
CASSQWASTGERAGNTIYF
TGCGCCAGCAGTCAATGGGCCTCTACAGGGGAGAGGGCTGGAAACACCATATATTTT
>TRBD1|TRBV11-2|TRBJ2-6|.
CASSFTTGHGANVLTF
TGTGCCAGCAGCTTCACGACAGGGCATGGGGCCAACGTCCTGACTTTC
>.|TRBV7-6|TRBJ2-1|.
CASSLGLHEQFF
TGTGCCAGCAGCTTAGGACTCCATGAGCAGTTCTTC
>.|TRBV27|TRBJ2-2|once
CASSLSFSSGELFF
TGTGCCAGCAGTTTATCGTTCTCCTCCGGGGAGCTGTTTTTT
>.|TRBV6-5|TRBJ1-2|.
CASTPEQSLFNGYTF
TGTGCCAGCACCCCCGAACAGAGCCTCTTCAATGGCTACACCTTC
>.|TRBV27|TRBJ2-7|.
CASRISRGAYEQYF
TGTGCCAGCAGAATTTCCAGGGGAGCCTACGAGCAGTACTTC
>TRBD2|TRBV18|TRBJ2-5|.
CASSPTSGSLETQYF
TGTGCCAGCTCACCGACTAGCGGGAGCTTGGAGACCCAGTACTTC
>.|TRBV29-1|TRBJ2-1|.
CSVIARSSYNEQFF
TGCAGCGTGATTGCACGGAGCTCCTACAATGAGCAGTTCTTC